This T cell receptor (beta chain) was profiled in a study of blood T cell repertoires in COVID-19. The CDR3 is made up of 14 amino acids. With 5 bases removed from V and 0 bases from J, the gap between germline ends came to 10 bases. The V gene's germline CDR1 is MNHEY and CDR2 SMNVEV (reference sequence). This clone occurred a few times. Assay: immunoSEQ multiplex PCR; the TCRdb copy retains only in-frame clones and omits some. This sample has 30,000 or so clones, with over 75% found just once. This sequence joins TRBV27 and TRBJ1-1; D is uncertain. The sequencing sample was made of peripheral blood. The TCR originated in an elderly woman with COVID-19, enrolled during active disease. The CDR3 region is CASSPQHLNTEAFF. The DNA for the CDR3 is TGTGCCAGCAGTCCACAGCACTTGAACACTGAAGCTTTCTTT.